This T cell receptor beta chain was retrieved from a study of control samples from healthy donors and cancer patients. A word on this clone: A read error may account for a junction end that differs from germline.

Clones were sequenced by immunoSEQ multiplex PCR, and TCRdb holds only the in-frame ones, with some missing. The data contain 100,000 to 150,000 clones, over 80% of them singletons. The length of the CDR3 is 16 residues. The germline V gene encodes CDR1 MDHEN and CDR2 SYDVKM. The genes are TRBV28 and TRBJ2-1; D possibly corresponds to TRBD2 (5 bases). This sequence originates from a woman aged 45-59 years in good health. Material: blood. CDR3: CASSLTASGSYNKQFF. The CDR3 nucleotides are TGTGCCAGCAGCCTAACTGCCAGCGGCTCCTACAATAAGCAGTTCTTC. The whole variable domain, filled in from reference TRBV28 and TRBJ2-1, reads DVKVTQSSRYLVKRTGEKVFLECVQDMDHENMFWYRQDPGLGLRLIYFSYDVKMKEKGDIPEGYSVSREKKERFSLILESASTNQTSMYLCASSLTASGSYNKQFFGPGTRLTVL.